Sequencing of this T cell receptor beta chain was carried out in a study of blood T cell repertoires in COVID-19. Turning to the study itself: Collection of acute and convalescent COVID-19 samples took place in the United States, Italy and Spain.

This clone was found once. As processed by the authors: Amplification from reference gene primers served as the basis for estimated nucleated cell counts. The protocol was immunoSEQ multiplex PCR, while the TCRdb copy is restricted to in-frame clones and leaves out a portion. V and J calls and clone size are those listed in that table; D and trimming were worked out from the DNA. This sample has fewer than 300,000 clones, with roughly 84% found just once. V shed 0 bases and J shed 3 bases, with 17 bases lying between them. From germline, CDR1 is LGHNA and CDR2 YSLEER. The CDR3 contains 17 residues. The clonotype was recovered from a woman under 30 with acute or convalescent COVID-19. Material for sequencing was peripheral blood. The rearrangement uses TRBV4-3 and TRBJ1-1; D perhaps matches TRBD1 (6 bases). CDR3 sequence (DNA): TGCGCCAGCAGCCAAGATCCGAAGACAGGACGGCACACTGAAGCTTTCTTT. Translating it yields CASSQDPKTGRHTEAFF.